The next 31 T cell receptor beta chains were all read from a single sample in a study of siplizumab effects on memory and regulatory T cells. Method: immunoSEQ multiplex PCR; TCRdb's copy keeps in-frame clones and lacks some. The sample records 100,000 or so clones, about nine tenths being singletons. The source material was non-Treg CD4+ T cells sorted from blood. The receptors were gathered from a human donor in good health.

This sequence joins TRBV13 and TRBJ1-3, with 7 bases aligning to TRBD1. This CDR3 contains 13 residues. Germline trimming cut 3 bases from V and 6 bases from J; bases unmatched to any gene: 2. The germline gives CDR1 PRHDT, CDR2 FYEKMQ (reference sequence). CDR3 nucleotide sequence: TGTGCCAGCAGCTTCACAGGGGAAAACACCATATATTTT. It encodes CASSFTGENTIYF.

This clone was recorded once. This chain uses TRBV28 with TRBJ2-1; D is ambiguous. CDR1 MDHEN and CDR2 SYDVKM come from the germline V gene. V was trimmed by 4 bases and J by 5 bases, leaving 18 bases between them. CDR3 length: 16 amino acids. CDR3 nucleotide sequence: TGTGCCAGCAGTTCGCCCCGGGCCCCAAAGGACAATGAGCAGTTCTTC. It specifies CASSSPRAPKDNEQFF.

This chain connects TRBV7-9 to TRBJ2-3; 7 positions match TRBD1. This CDR3 is built from 14 residues. Trimming at V came to 5 bases and at J to 0 bases, leaving 2 bases not matched to a gene. Germline values: CDR1 SEHNR, CDR2 FQNEAQ (reference sequence). The CDR3 loop reads CASSGDRSTDTQYF. The CDR3 DNA reads TGTGCCAGCAGCGGGGACAGAAGCACAGATACGCAGTATTTT.

The CDR3 DNA sequence: TGTGCCAGCTCACCGGGACAGCAAGAGACCCAGTACTTC. It codes for CASSPGQQETQYF. The chain links TRBV18 to TRBJ2-5; 7 bases match TRBD1. From germline, CDR1 is KGHSH and CDR2 LQKENI. This CDR3 spans 13 amino acids. The junction had 0 bases not matched to a gene; V was cut back by 3 bases and J by 2 bases.

This rearrangement joins TRBV30 to TRBJ1-6; D call uncertain. CDR1 and CDR2 from the germline V gene are GTSNPN and SVGIG (reference sequence). This CDR3 contains 11 residues. V was trimmed by 2 bases and J by 9 bases, leaving 5 bases between them. The DNA for the CDR3 is TGTGCCTGGAGTAACGGTTCACCCCTCCACTTT. This translates into CAWSNGSPLHF.

The CDR3 bases are TGTGCCTCCCGGGGCGTCCAAGAGACCCAGTACTTC. Translated, it gives CASRGVQETQYF. The chain has TRBV25-1 and TRBJ2-5; D is possibly TRBD1 or TRBD2 (5 bases each). The V and J ends lost 11 bases and 1 base respectively, with 11 bases between them. The CDR3 is 12 residues long. Germline CDR1 MGHDK, CDR2 SYGVNS.

This chain uses TRBV28 with TRBJ1-5; D may be TRBD1 (5 bases). Trimming left V 5 bases short and J 5 bases short, with 10 bases between. The CDR3 runs 13 residues. Germline-derived CDR1 and CDR2 are MDHEN and SYDVKM. The CDR3 spells CASSGIRDQPQHF. The CDR3, as DNA: TGTGCCAGCAGTGGGATCAGGGATCAGCCCCAGCATTTT.

The J gene is TRBJ1-5, the V gene TRBV23-1; tentatively, D is TRBD1 (5 bases). TRBV23-1 is an ORF, and what it does is uncertain. The CDR3 extends over 16 amino acids. V lost 11 bases to trimming and J lost 0 bases, with 20 bases between them. Written as DNA, the CDR3 is TGCGCCGATCCCGGAACAGGTAATTATAGCAATCAGCCCCAGCATTTT. Translated: CADPGTGNYSNQPQHF.

J is TRBJ2-5 and V is TRBV30; perhaps TRBD1 as D (5 bases). From germline, CDR1 is GTSNPN and CDR2 SVGIG (reference sequence). The CDR3 covers 14 residues. V was clipped by 3 bases and J by 1 base, with 12 bases between them. The CDR3 DNA is TGTGCCTGGAGGTCTTGGGGCGCCCAAGAGACCCAGTACTTC. Amino acids: CAWRSWGAQETQYF.

The V and J genes are TRBV5-4 and TRBJ2-5, with D perhaps matching TRBD1 (5 bases). Trimming stripped 0 bases from V and 2 bases from J, with 14 bases between. In germline, CDR1 is SGHNT, CDR2 YYREEE (reference sequence). The CDR3 runs 16 residues. The CDR3 region is CASSLEAWGQQETQYF. CDR3 nucleotide sequence: TGTGCCAGCAGCTTGGAGGCGTGGGGCCAACAAGAGACCCAGTACTTC.

This chain joins TRBV6-5 and TRBJ2-3; TRBD2 aligns across 7 bases. Germline trimming cut 6 bases from V and 5 bases from J; bases unmatched to any gene: 5. CDR1 is MNHEY and CDR2 is SVGAGI in the germline V gene. CDR3 length equals 13 residues. The DNA for the CDR3 is TGTGCCAGCAGCAGCAGGGAGGGAGATACGCAGTATTTT. It yields the protein CASSSREGDTQYF.

This clone has just a few counts. The rearrangement uses TRBV6-1 and TRBJ2-7; 7 nucleotides agree with TRBD1. This CDR3 region has 16 residues. V trimming: 2 bases; J trimming: 2 bases; junction bases outside the gene matches: 9. Per the germline V gene, CDR1 is MNHNS and CDR2 is SASEGT. The DNA for the CDR3 is TGTGCCAGCAGTGAAACAAACTGGGACAGAACCTACGAGCAGTACTTC. This encodes CASSETNWDRTYEQYF.

The gene calls are TRBV28 and TRBJ2-3, with TRBD2 matching 7 bases. V was pared by 6 bases and J by 2 bases, with 14 bases of the junction left unmatched. The CDR3 has 17 residues. Germline V gene lookup returns CDR1 MDHEN and CDR2 SYDVKM. CDR3 loop: CASSNKFRDYPTDTQYF. Written as DNA, the CDR3 is TGTGCCAGCAGCAACAAATTCCGGGACTATCCCACAGATACGCAGTATTTT.

Remarks on this clone: Other DNA sequences in the sample encode the same CDR3. The V and J genes are TRBV6-5 and TRBJ1-1; D remains unclear. The germline gives CDR1 MNHEY, CDR2 SVGAGI. The CDR3 extends over 13 amino acids. V was pared by 0 bases and J by 4 bases, with 6 bases between. The CDR3 region is CASSYSRGTEAFF. The CDR3 bases are TGTGCCAGCAGTTACTCCCGGGGCACTGAAGCTTTCTTT.

The rearrangement links TRBV28 to TRBJ2-1; TRBD2 might be the D (6 bases). The CDR3 contains 13 residues. Trimming shortened V by 6 bases and J by 0 bases, and 6 bases separated the two germline ends. The germline gives CDR1 MDHEN, CDR2 SYDVKM. Here the CDR3 DNA reads TGTGCCAGCAGAGCGGGCTCCTACAATGAGCAGTTCTTC. As protein: CASRAGSYNEQFF.

This chain connects TRBV5-5 to TRBJ2-2, with a tentative D call TRBD1 (5 bases). This CDR3 has 15 residues. From germline, CDR1 is SGHKS and CDR2 YYEKEE (reference sequence). V was trimmed by 0 bases and J by 4 bases, leaving 10 bases between them. CDR3 sequence (DNA): TGTGCCAGCAGCTTGGAGAGGACAATCACCGGGGAGCTGTTTTTT. Translation: CASSLERTITGELFF.

CDR3 sequence: CASSPRGGWAEAFF. The CDR3 nucleotides read TGTGCCAGCAGCCCCCGAGGGGGGTGGGCTGAAGCTTTCTTT. The rearrangement links TRBV5-8 to TRBJ1-1; maybe TRBD1 (6 bases). Germline lookup yields CDR1 SGHTS and CDR2 YDEGEE. Trimming took off 4 bases at V and 6 bases at J, with 16 bases between the two ends. The CDR3 sequence is 14 residues long.

This clone has just one count. The chain couples TRBV11-2 to TRBJ2-1, with 9 bases aligning to TRBD2. The CDR3 has 15 residues. Germline loops: CDR1 SGHAT, CDR2 FQNNGV. V lost 1 base to trimming and J lost 3 bases; unmatched junction nucleotides: 1. CDR3 in amino acids: CASSLAAGGYNEQFF. Here the CDR3 DNA reads TGTGCCAGCAGCTTAGCAGCGGGAGGCTACAATGAGCAGTTCTTC.

The chain is built from TRBV10-3 and TRBJ2-7; 9 bases are shared with TRBD1. From germline, CDR1 is ENHRY and CDR2 SYGVKD. The V gene end was trimmed by 6 bases and the J gene end by 3 bases; junction bases not matched to a gene: 3. The CDR3 is 13 residues long. CDR3 loop: CAISRDRDYEQYF. CDR3 nucleotide sequence: TGTGCCATCAGCCGGGACAGGGACTACGAGCAGTACTTC.

The V and J genes are TRBV6-5 and TRBJ1-1; D is uncertain. Germline V lookup: CDR1 MNHEY, CDR2 SVGAGI. Trimming pared 6 bases from V and 8 bases from J, leaving 13 bases between. The CDR3 contains 12 residues. CDR3 region: CASRGPATEAFF. CDR3 DNA: TGTGCCAGCAGGGGTCCGGCGACGGAAGCTTTCTTT.

V usage is TRBV30 and J usage is TRBJ2-7; perhaps TRBD1 as D (5 bases). The length of the CDR3 is 12 residues. Germline V lookup: CDR1 GTSNPN, CDR2 SVGIG (reference sequence). Trimming removed 1 base at V and 5 bases at J, with 9 bases between. CDR3: CAWSAGFHEQYF. DNA of the CDR3: TGTGCCTGGAGTGCAGGGTTCCACGAGCAGTACTTC. The complete variable domain, with remaining parts taken from reference TRBV30 and TRBJ2-7, reads SQTIHQWPATLVQPVGSPLSLECTVEGTSNPNLYWYRQAAGRGLQLLFYSVGIGQISSEVPQNLSASRPQDRQFILSSKKLLLSDSGFYLCAWSAGFHEQYFGPGTRLTVT.

The gene calls are TRBV11-3 and TRBJ2-6; a weak D match, TRBD2 (6 bases). Trimming cost V 3 bases and J 2 bases, with 8 bases left between them. The length of the CDR3 is 15 residues. Germline values: CDR1 SGHNT, CDR2 YENEEA. CDR3 sequence (DNA): TGTGCCAGCAGCTTCCGGGGGACTGGGGCCAACGTCCTGACTTTC. It specifies CASSFRGTGANVLTF.

This rearrangement joins TRBV7-8 to TRBJ2-7; either TRBD1 or TRBD2 may supply D (6 bases each). Per the germline V gene, CDR1 is SGHVS and CDR2 is FQNEAQ. Trimming took 5 bases from V and 3 from J, leaving 17 bases between them. The CDR3 totals 15 residues. CDR3 in amino acids: CASSLNGGRHYEQYF. As DNA, the CDR3 is TGTGCCAGCAGCCTTAACGGGGGCCGGCACTACGAGCAGTACTTC.

CDR3 coding DNA: TGTGCCAGCAGTGTCTCCTCATCGAACACTGAAGCTTTCTTT. Translation gives CASSVSSSNTEAFF. This rearrangement joins TRBV6-4 to TRBJ1-1; D uncertain. CDR1 and CDR2 (germline): MRHNA, SNTAGT. The CDR3 contains 14 residues. V was clipped by 4 bases and J by 1 base, with 10 bases between them.

The V and J genes are TRBV4-1 and TRBJ1-2, with a weak D call TRBD1 (5 bases). Germline CDR1 reads MGHRA; CDR2 reads YSYEKL. V was pared by 0 bases and J by 13 bases, with 24 bases between. The CDR3 is 16 residues long. Here the CDR3 reads CASSQEIVRPGLSPTF. CDR3 sequence (DNA): TGCGCCAGCAGCCAAGAGATAGTAAGGCCAGGGCTAAGCCCCACCTTC.

This chain uses TRBV5-1 with TRBJ2-5; 9 bases map to TRBD1. The V gene's germline CDR1 is SGHRS and CDR2 YFSETQ. Trimming removed 4 bases from V and 5 bases from J; junction bases left unmatched: 9. The CDR3 runs to 15 residues. The CDR3: CASSDLQGARETQYF. The CDR3 DNA is TGCGCCAGCAGCGACTTACAGGGGGCTCGGGAGACCCAGTACTTC. Looking up the rest from reference TRBV5-1 and TRBJ2-5 gives the full variable domain: KAGVTQTPRYLIKTRGQQVTLSCSPISGHRSVSWYQQTPGQGLQFLFEYFSETQRNKGNFPGRFSGRQFSNSRSEMNVSTLELGDSALYLCASSDLQGARETQYFGPGTRLLVL.

The chain carries TRBV5-6 and TRBJ2-7, with 12 bases aligning to TRBD2. The CDR3 sequence is 11 residues long. Germline-derived CDR1 and CDR2 are SGHDT and YYEEEE. The CDR3 DNA sequence: TGTGCCAGCAGCTTTACTAGCGGGAGGATAGTC. Residues: CASSFTSGRIV.

This chain joins TRBV7-8 and TRBJ2-3; D perhaps matches TRBD1 (6 bases). Germline V gene sequence: CDR1 SGHVS, CDR2 FQNEAQ. The CDR3 covers 14 residues. Trimming pared 1 base from V and 1 base from J, leaving 6 bases between. The CDR3 bases are TGTGCCAGCAGCTTAGAGGGGGGCACAGATACGCAGTATTTT. Its translation is CASSLEGGTDTQYF. The variable domain in full, with the rest retrieved from reference TRBV7-8 and TRBJ2-3, is GAGVSQSPRYKVAKRGQDVALRCDPISGHVSLFWYQQALGQGPEFLTYFQNEAQLDKSGLPSDRFFAERPEGSVSTLKIQRTQQEDSAVYLCASSLEGGTDTQYFGPGTRLTVL.

This clone has a handful of counts. V and J are TRBV6-6 and TRBJ2-7; perhaps TRBD1 as D (5 bases). CDR3 length: 11 residues. The ends were cut back, 7 bases at V and 2 bases at J, with 6 bases in the middle. Germline CDR1 is MNHNY and CDR2 is SVGAGI (reference sequence). The CDR3 region is CASTQAYEQYF. CDR3 DNA: TGTGCCAGCACACAGGCCTACGAGCAGTACTTC.

This chain joins TRBV5-1 and TRBJ2-7; 9 bases map to TRBD2. The CDR3 is made up of 15 amino acids. V shed 5 bases, J shed 0 bases, and the junction held 6 bases outside the gene matches. The germline V gene encodes CDR1 SGHRS and CDR2 YFSETQ. CDR3 nucleotides: TGCGCCAGCAGACACGCTAGCGGGGACTCCTACGAGCAGTACTTC. It translates to CASRHASGDSYEQYF.

This sequence joins TRBV27 and TRBJ2-7; 8 bases are a match to TRBD2. Per germline, CDR1 MNHEY and CDR2 SMNVEV (reference sequence). This CDR3 is 20 amino acids long. V lost 2 bases, J lost 0 bases, and 18 bases stayed unmatched. In DNA form, the CDR3 reads TGTGCCAGCAGTTTAAGCAGACACAAGCAACTAGCGGTAAGCTCCTACGAGCAGTACTTC. It is translated as CASSLSRHKQLAVSSYEQYF.